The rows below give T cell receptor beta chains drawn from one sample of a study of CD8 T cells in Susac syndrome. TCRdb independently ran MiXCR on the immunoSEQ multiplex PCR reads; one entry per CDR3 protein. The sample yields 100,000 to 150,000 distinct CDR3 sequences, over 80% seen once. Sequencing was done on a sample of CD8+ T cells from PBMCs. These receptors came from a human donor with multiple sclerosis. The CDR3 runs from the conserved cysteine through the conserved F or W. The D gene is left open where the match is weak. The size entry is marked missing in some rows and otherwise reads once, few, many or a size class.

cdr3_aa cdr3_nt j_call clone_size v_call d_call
CASSHPGHLLYTDTQYF TGTGCCAGCAGCCACCCGGGACACCTTCTATACACAGATACGCAGTATTTT TRBJ2-3 NA TRBV6-1 NA
CATSDLRGWNHEQFF TGTGCCACCAGTGATTTGAGGGGCTGGAACCATGAGCAGTTCTTC TRBJ2-1 once TRBV24-1 NA
CAYFRGYYGYTF TGTGCCTATTTCAGGGGCTACTATGGCTACACCTTC TRBJ1-2 NA TRBV30 NA
CASSSFRALAREYLDTQYF TGTGCCAGCAGCTCCTTTCGGGCCCTGGCGCGGGAGTATCTGGATACGCAGTATTTT TRBJ2-3 few TRBV7-2 TRBD2
CASSSYTDFYEQYF TGTGCCAGCAGCTCCTATACGGATTTCTACGAGCAGTACTTC TRBJ2-7 once TRBV7-9 NA
CASSFRGRGIEQFF TGTGCCAGCAGCTTTCGAGGGAGAGGCATTGAGCAGTTCTTC TRBJ2-1 NA TRBV5-6 NA
CASSEWASAGGPGETQYF TGTGCCAGCAGTGAATGGGCCTCTGCCGGGGGGCCTGGGGAGACCCAGTACTTC TRBJ2-5 once TRBV6-1 NA
CASSLAGGGYSPLHF TGTGCCAGCAGTTTAGCGGGCGGAGGTTATTCACCCCTCCACTTT TRBJ1-6 once TRBV27 NA
CASRDRLSYEQYF TGTGCCAGCAGGGACAGATTATCCTACGAGCAGTACTTC TRBJ2-7 NA TRBV28 NA
CASSTATSGHNEQFF TGTGCCAGCAGTACGGCGACTAGCGGTCACAATGAGCAGTTCTTC TRBJ2-1 NA TRBV25-1 TRBD2
CASSLYAGQGNTEAFF TGTGCCAGCAGCTTATATGCAGGGCAGGGGAACACTGAAGCTTTCTTT TRBJ1-1 once TRBV11-2 NA
CASSVRIGSNQPQHF TGTGCCAGCAGTGTTCGGATAGGGAGCAATCAGCCCCAGCATTTT TRBJ1-5 NA TRBV2 NA
CASSPGHFTDTQYF TGTGCCAGCAGCCCGGGACACTTCACAGATACGCAGTATTTT TRBJ2-3 NA TRBV7-9 NA
CSVLDSSYNEQFF TGCAGTGTACTCGATAGCTCCTACAATGAGCAGTTCTTC TRBJ2-1 once TRBV29-1 NA
CASSATSGGADTQYF TGTGCCAGCAGTGCAACTAGCGGGGGGGCAGATACGCAGTATTTT TRBJ2-3 few TRBV6-1 TRBD2
CASSPNPGQGTGELFF TGTGCCAGCAGCCCGAACCCGGGACAGGGGACCGGGGAGCTGTTTTTT TRBJ2-2 NA TRBV7-9 TRBD1
CASSFREQTGMEDF TGTGCCAGCAGTTTCAGGGAGCAGACAGGGATGGAAGATTTT TRBJ1-3 once TRBV28 TRBD1
CASSLGTAYNEQFF TGTGCCAGCAGCTTAGGGACAGCCTACAATGAGCAGTTCTTC TRBJ2-1 few TRBV7-2 NA
CASSLVLPVGTDTQYF TGTGCCAGCAGTTTGGTACTCCCTGTAGGCACAGATACGCAGTATTTT TRBJ2-3 NA TRBV27 NA
CASSRTFKSSYNEQFF TGCGCCAGCAGCCGAACTTTTAAAAGCTCCTACAATGAGCAGTTCTTC TRBJ2-1 NA TRBV4-1 NA
CASSLGQGNGYTF TGTGCCAGCAGCTTAGGGCAGGGAAATGGCTACACCTTC TRBJ1-2 NA TRBV11-2 NA
CASSIWQTTGELFF TGTGCCAGTAGTATCTGGCAGACCACCGGGGAGCTGTTTTTT TRBJ2-2 once TRBV19 NA
CASTLVASGSVDTQYF TGTGCCAGTACCCTAGTGGCTAGCGGGAGTGTGGATACGCAGTATTTT TRBJ2-3 NA TRBV19 TRBD2
CSASELGDSYNEQFF TGCAGTGCTAGTGAACTAGGAGATTCGTACAATGAGCAGTTCTTC TRBJ2-1 once TRBV20-1 NA
CASSLGSRGNQPQHF TGTGCCAGCAGTTTAGGGAGTAGGGGCAATCAGCCCCAGCATTTT TRBJ1-5 NA TRBV27 NA
CASSFDVGEENNQPQHF TGTGCCAGCAGCTTCGATGTTGGGGAGGAGAATAATCAGCCCCAGCATTTT TRBJ1-5 NA TRBV7-2 NA
CASSLASGGYVELFF TGTGCCAGCAGCTTAGCGAGCGGGGGTTATGTGGAGCTGTTTTTT TRBJ2-2 NA TRBV11-2 TRBD2
CASSSWEAYNSPLHF TGTGCCAGCAGCTCCTGGGAAGCCTATAATTCACCCCTCCACTTT TRBJ1-6 NA TRBV5-4 NA